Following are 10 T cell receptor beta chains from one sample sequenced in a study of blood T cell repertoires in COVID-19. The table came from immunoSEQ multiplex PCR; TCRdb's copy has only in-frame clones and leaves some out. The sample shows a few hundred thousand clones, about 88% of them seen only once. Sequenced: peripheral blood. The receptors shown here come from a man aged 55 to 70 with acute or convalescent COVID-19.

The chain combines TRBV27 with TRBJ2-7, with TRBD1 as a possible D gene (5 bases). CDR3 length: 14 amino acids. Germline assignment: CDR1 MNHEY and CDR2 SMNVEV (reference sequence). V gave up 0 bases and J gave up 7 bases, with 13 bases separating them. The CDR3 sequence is CASSLSTQGWEQYF. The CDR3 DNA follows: TGTGCCAGCAGTTTATCTACGCAGGGTTGGGAGCAGTACTTC.

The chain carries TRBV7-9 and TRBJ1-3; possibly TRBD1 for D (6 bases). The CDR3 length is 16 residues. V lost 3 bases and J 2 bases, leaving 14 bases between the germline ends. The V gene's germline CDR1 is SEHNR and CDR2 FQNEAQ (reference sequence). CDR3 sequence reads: CASSFGGKLPGNTIYF. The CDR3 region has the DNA TGTGCCAGCAGCTTTGGGGGCAAGTTGCCTGGAAACACCATATATTTT.

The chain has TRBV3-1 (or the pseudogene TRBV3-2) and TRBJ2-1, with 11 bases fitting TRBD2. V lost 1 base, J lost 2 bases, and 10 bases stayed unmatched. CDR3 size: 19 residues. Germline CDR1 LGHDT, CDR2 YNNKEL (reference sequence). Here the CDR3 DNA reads TGTGCCAGCAGCCAAGCCTCCTGGGGTAGCGGGGGGGCCTACAATGAGCAGTTCTTC. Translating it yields CASSQASWGSGGAYNEQFF.

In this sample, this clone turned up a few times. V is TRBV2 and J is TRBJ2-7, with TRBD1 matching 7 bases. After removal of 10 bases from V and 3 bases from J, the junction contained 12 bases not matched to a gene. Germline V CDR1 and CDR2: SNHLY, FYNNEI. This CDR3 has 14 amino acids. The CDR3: CAIQATGNYYEQYF. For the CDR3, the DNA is TGTGCCATCCAGGCGACAGGGAATTACTACGAGCAGTACTTC.

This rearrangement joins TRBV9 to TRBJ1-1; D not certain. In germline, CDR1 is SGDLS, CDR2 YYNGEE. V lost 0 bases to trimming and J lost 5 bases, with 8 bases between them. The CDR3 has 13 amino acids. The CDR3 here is CASSVDSRTEAFF. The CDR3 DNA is TGTGCCAGCAGCGTAGACTCCCGTACTGAAGCTTTCTTT.

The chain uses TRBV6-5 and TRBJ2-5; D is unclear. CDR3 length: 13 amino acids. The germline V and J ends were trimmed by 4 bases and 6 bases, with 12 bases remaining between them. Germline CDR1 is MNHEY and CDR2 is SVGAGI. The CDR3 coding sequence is TGTGCCAGCAGTTCACAGCACTCGAAGACCCAGTACTTC. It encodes CASSSQHSKTQYF.

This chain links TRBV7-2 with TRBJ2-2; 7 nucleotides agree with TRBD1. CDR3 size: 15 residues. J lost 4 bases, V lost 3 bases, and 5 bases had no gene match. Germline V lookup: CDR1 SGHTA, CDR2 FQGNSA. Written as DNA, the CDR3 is TGTGCCAGCAGCTTTAGGACAGGACTCACCGGGGAGCTGTTTTTT. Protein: CASSFRTGLTGELFF.

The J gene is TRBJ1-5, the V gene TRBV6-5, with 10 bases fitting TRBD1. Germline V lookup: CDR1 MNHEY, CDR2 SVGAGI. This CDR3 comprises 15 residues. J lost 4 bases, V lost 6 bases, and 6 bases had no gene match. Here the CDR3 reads CASSWTGGGNQPQHF. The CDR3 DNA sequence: TGTGCCAGCAGCTGGACAGGGGGTGGTAATCAGCCCCAGCATTTT.

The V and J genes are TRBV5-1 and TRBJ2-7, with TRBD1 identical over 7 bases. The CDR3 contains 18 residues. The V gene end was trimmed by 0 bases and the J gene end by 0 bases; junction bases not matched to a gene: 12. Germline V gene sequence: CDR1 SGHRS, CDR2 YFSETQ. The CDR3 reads CASSLDPRGRQGSYEQYF. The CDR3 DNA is TGCGCCAGCAGCTTGGACCCAAGAGGGAGACAGGGCTCCTACGAGCAGTACTTC.

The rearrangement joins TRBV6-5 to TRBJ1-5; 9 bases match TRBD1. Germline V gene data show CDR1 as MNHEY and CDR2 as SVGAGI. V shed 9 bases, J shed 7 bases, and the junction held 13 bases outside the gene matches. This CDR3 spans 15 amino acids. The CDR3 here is CASQVVQGANQPQHF. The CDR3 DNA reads TGTGCCAGTCAGGTGGTACAGGGGGCGAACCAGCCCCAGCATTTT.